These T cell receptor beta chains were read from a single sample in a study of blood T cell repertoires in COVID-19. The protocol was immunoSEQ multiplex PCR, while the TCRdb copy is restricted to in-frame clones and leaves out a portion. The sample lists approximately 390,000 clones, around 91% occurring once. The sample consisted of peripheral blood. These receptors all stem from a man younger than 35 with active or convalescent COVID-19. Both conserved end residues are part of each CDR3. D genes are given only for firm matches. Clone size, where shown, is once, few, many, or a class for clones that have expanded.

>TRBD1|TRBJ2-2|TRBV24-1|-
TGTGCCACCAGGGACAGGGTGGCCGGGGAGCTGTTTTTT
CATRDRVAGELFF
>TRBD1|TRBJ2-7|TRBV11-2|-
TGTGCCAGCAGCTTAGCCCGACAGGGCCTCTACGAGCAGTACTTC
CASSLARQGLYEQYF
>TRBD1|TRBJ1-2|TRBV28|-
TGTGCCAGCACCAGGCGTTTGACAGGGTTTGGCTACACCTTC
CASTRRLTGFGYTF
>TRBD2|TRBJ2-1|TRBV19|-
TGTGCCAGTAGCGCGGGACTAGCGGGAGCGGGTGAGCAGTTCTTC
CASSAGLAGAGEQFF
>-|TRBJ2-3|TRBV27|-
TGTGCCAGCACCCCAAATCGGGCAGGGGCCCCAGATACGCAGTATTTT
CASTPNRAGAPDTQYF
>TRBD1|TRBJ2-1|TRBV4-2|-
TGTGCCAGCAGCAAAACCGGGACAGGGGAAAACAATGAGCAGTTCTTC
CASSKTGTGENNEQFF
>TRBD1|TRBJ2-2|TRBV3-1/TRBV3-2|-
TGTGCCAGCAGCCACAAGGACAGGGGAACCGGGGAGCTGTTTTTT
CASSHKDRGTGELFF
>-|TRBJ2-7|TRBV5-1|-
TGCGCCAGCAGCTTGGGCGTAGGGGTCGAGCAGTACTTC
CASSLGVGVEQYF
>TRBD2|TRBJ2-7|TRBV7-9|-
TGTGCCAGCAGCTCAATCTTTCCAGGGGCGGCTAGCGGGGCCTACGAGCAGTACTTC
CASSSIFPGAASGAYEQYF
>-|TRBJ1-5|TRBV4-1|-
TGCGCCAGCAGCCAAGTCGGGGGTCGGTTTGATGGCAATCAGCCCCAGCATTTT
CASSQVGGRFDGNQPQHF
>-|TRBJ1-1|TRBV12-3/TRBV12-4|-
TGTGCCAGCACCGGGACACGGAACACTGAAGCTTTCTTT
CASTGTRNTEAFF
>TRBD1|TRBJ2-2|TRBV3-1/TRBV3-2|-
TGTGCCAGCAGCAATACCCCCGGGACAGGGCACGGGGAGCTGTTTTTT
CASSNTPGTGHGELFF
>-|TRBJ1-1|TRBV19|-
TGTGCCAGTAGGACCGCTACAGGGTTGAACACTGAAGCTTTCTTT
CASRTATGLNTEAFF
>-|TRBJ1-2|TRBV9|-
TGTGCCAGCAGCCCCCCACAGGGCTATGGCTACACCTTC
CASSPPQGYGYTF
>-|TRBJ2-1|TRBV7-8|once
TGTGCCAGCAGCTTTGGAAGGACAGACCACAATGAGCAGTTCTTC
CASSFGRTDHNEQFF
>-|TRBJ1-5|TRBV9|-
TGTGCCAGCAGCGCCTCCTATGGTAATCAGCCCCAGCATTTT
CASSASYGNQPQHF
>-|TRBJ2-7|TRBV13|-
TGTGCCAGCAGCTTCGACGCGGGGACGACCTACGAGCAGTACTTC
CASSFDAGTTYEQYF
>-|TRBJ1-1|TRBV5-1|-
TGCGCCAGCAGCTCACAGGCTAACACTGAAGCTTTCTTT
CASSSQANTEAFF
>-|TRBJ1-6|TRBV2|-
TGTGCCAGCAGGGCTGCGACAGGAATATATAATTCACCCCTCCACTTT
CASRAATGIYNSPLHF
>-|TRBJ1-2|TRBV6-5|-
TGTGCCAGCACCAATGGAGGACGGGGCTACACCTTC
CASTNGGRGYTF
>-|TRBJ2-1|TRBV11-3|-
TGTGCCAGCAGCCCACCGGCGGTACCCTCCTACAATGAGCAGTTCTTC
CASSPPAVPSYNEQFF
>-|TRBJ2-1|TRBV2|-
TGTGCCAGCAGTGAGGAGGGGACCCTAGTTGAAGAGCAGTTCTTC
CASSEEGTLVEEQFF
>-|TRBJ2-2|TRBV5-4|-
TGTGCCAGCAGCTTGTCGGGAAGCACCGGGGAGCTGTTTTTT
CASSLSGSTGELFF
>TRBD1|TRBJ2-5|TRBV4-3|-
TGCGCCAGCAGCCAGGTCCTACCCGGGACAGGGTCCGAGACCCAGTACTTC
CASSQVLPGTGSETQYF
>-|TRBJ1-3|TRBV28|-
TGTGCCAGCAGTTTAGGCGGGGATGGAAACACCATATATTTT
CASSLGGDGNTIYF
>-|TRBJ1-4|TRBV30|-
TGTGCCTGGAGCGGGGGTAATGATGAAAAACTGTTTTTT
CAWSGGNDEKLFF
>-|TRBJ1-2|TRBV6-5|-
TGTGCCAGCAGAAACAGGGTTGAGTATGGCTACACCTTC
CASRNRVEYGYTF
>-|TRBJ2-1|TRBV9|once
TGTGCCAGCAGCGGGAGCGGGCGGAGAGCCGACAATGAGCAGTTCTTC
CASSGSGRRADNEQFF
>TRBD1|TRBJ1-2|TRBV2|-
TGTGCCAGCAAAGGAGGGGGCGTCTATGGCTACACCTTC
CASKGGGVYGYTF
>-|TRBJ2-7|TRBV30|-
TGTGCCTGGAGTGCCTTTAGGGGAGAGGACAGCTACGAGCAGTACTTC
CAWSAFRGEDSYEQYF
>-|TRBJ1-4|TRBV10-3|-
TGTGCCATCAGCCCAGGGTCAGGGCTTAATGAAAAACTGTTTTTT
CAISPGSGLNEKLFF
>-|TRBJ1-1|TRBV7-2|few
TGTGCCAGCAGCCAGGGGAACACTGAAGCTTTCTTT
CASSQGNTEAFF
>-|TRBJ2-1|TRBV7-3|-
TGTGCCAGCAGCTTCGAGGGGGAACGGTACAATGAGCAGTTCTTC
CASSFEGERYNEQFF
>TRBD1|TRBJ1-1|TRBV5-6|once
TGTGCCAGCAGCGGCGGGACAGGGGTTTCTGAAGCTTTCTTT
CASSGGTGVSEAFF
>TRBD1|TRBJ1-1|TRBV19|once
TGTGCCAGTAAAACAGGGGTGGTGAACACTGAAGCTTTCTTT
CASKTGVVNTEAFF
>-|TRBJ2-5|TRBV7-9|-
TGTGCCAGCAGCTTAAACTCCCCGGAGACCCAGTACTTC
CASSLNSPETQYF
>-|TRBJ2-2|TRBV5-6|-
TGTGCCAGCAGCTTCAGGGGCCGGGAGCTGTTTTTT
CASSFRGRELFF
>-|TRBJ1-1|TRBV18|-
TGTGCCAGCTCACCACCGGTGGGGCAAGGGAACACTGAAGCTTTCTTT
CASSPPVGQGNTEAFF